These 21 T cell receptor beta chains originate from one sample sequenced in a study of T cells in Graves' hyperthyroidism and ophthalmopathy. TCR beta CDR3 regions were amplified from RNA. HTBI primers were the set used in a first-round RT-PCR of the TCR CDR3. One entry per CDR3 protein, called by TCRdb with MiXCR from the multiplex PCR reads. Seen here are some 510,000 distinct CDR3 sequences, around 21% observed once, and the top ten hold approximately 25%. Sequenced material: blood. The origin of the receptors is a man younger than 35 with Graves' hyperthyroidism.

Ten or more counts support this clonotype. The J gene is TRBJ2-2, the V gene TRBV6-5; D may be TRBD1 (5 bases). The CDR3 covers 14 residues. In germline, CDR1 is MNHEY, CDR2 SVGAGI. Trimming shortened V by 0 bases and J by 4 bases, and 6 bases separated the two germline ends. CDR3 nucleotides: TGTGCCAGCAGTTACTCAGGGGCCACCGGGGAGCTGTTTTTT. Its translation: CASSYSGATGELFF.

In this sample, this clonotype turned up a few times. The J gene is TRBJ2-2, the V gene TRBV9, with D unclear. CDR1 is SGDLS and CDR2 is YYNGEE in the germline V gene. This CDR3 spans 13 amino acids. V was cut by 3 bases and J by 8 bases, with 11 bases left in between. The CDR3 spells CASSAIPEGELFF. In DNA, the CDR3 is TGTGCCAGCAGCGCTATCCCCGAGGGGGAGCTGTTTTTT.

The rearrangement links TRBV5-1 to TRBJ1-2, with TRBD1 identical over 8 bases. V lost 1 base to trimming and J lost 2 bases; unmatched junction nucleotides: 10. Germline V gene lookup returns CDR1 SGHRS and CDR2 YFSETQ. This CDR3 region has 17 residues. In nucleotides, the CDR3 is TGCGCCAGCAGCTTGTTGGGACAGGAGGCTTGGAACTATGGCTACACCTTC. This translates into CASSLLGQEAWNYGYTF.

This clonotype was detected ten times or more. The J gene is TRBJ1-5, the V gene TRBV28; D uncertain. This CDR3 has 14 residues. The V gene lost 7 bases and the J gene lost 3 bases, with 13 bases spanning the gap. The V gene's germline CDR1 is MDHEN and CDR2 SYDVKM. CDR3: CASTTAWDNQPQHF. The CDR3 nucleotides read TGTGCCAGCACCACAGCCTGGGACAATCAGCCCCAGCATTTT.

This clonotype was observed at least ten times. The rearrangement joins TRBV12-3 or TRBV12-4 to TRBJ1-3; D ambiguous. The CDR3 is 16 amino acids. The V gene lost 6 bases and the J gene lost 8 bases, with 23 bases spanning the gap. DNA of the CDR3: TGTGCCAGCAGCGCAGCCGACCCACGCCCTGAAGACACCATATATTTT. Translated: CASSAADPRPEDTIYF.

This clonotype was seen many times. V is TRBV28 and J is TRBJ1-5; D possibly corresponds to TRBD1 (5 bases). The germline V and J ends were trimmed by 6 bases and 5 bases, with 8 bases remaining between them. The length of the CDR3 is 12 residues. From germline, CDR1 is MDHEN and CDR2 SYDVKM. CDR3 region: CASRSGHQPQHF. DNA of the CDR3: TGTGCCAGCAGGTCGGGGCATCAGCCCCAGCATTTT. The complete variable domain, with remaining parts taken from reference TRBV28 and TRBJ1-5, reads DVKVTQSSRYLVKRTGEKVFLECVQDMDHENMFWYRQDPGLGLRLIYFSYDVKMKEKGDIPEGYSVSREKKERFSLILESASTNQTSMYLCASRSGHQPQHFGDGTRLSIL.

The chain joins TRBV12-3 or TRBV12-4 to TRBJ2-7; D not certain. Trimming stripped 4 bases from V and 9 bases from J, with 22 bases between. This CDR3 comprises 15 residues. The CDR3 sequence is CASSSVPASALSQYF. The DNA for the CDR3 is TGTGCCAGCAGTTCGGTCCCGGCGTCGGCCCTCTCGCAGTACTTC.

This clonotype was seen many times. The chain links TRBV28 to TRBJ1-2; 7 bases match TRBD1. CDR1 MDHEN and CDR2 SYDVKM come from the germline V gene. V dropped 6 bases and J dropped 0; count of bases not matched to a gene: 10. CDR3 length: 16 amino acids. The CDR3 is CASRPRQGDANYGYTF. The CDR3 DNA is TGTGCCAGCAGACCGCGACAGGGAGATGCTAACTATGGCTACACCTTC.

The V gene is TRBV2, the J gene TRBJ2-5; D gene uncertain. Germline CDR1 and CDR2: SNHLY and FYNNEI. The CDR3 runs 13 residues. Trimming stripped 8 bases from V and 5 bases from J, with 15 bases between. The CDR3 bases are TGTGCCAGCCAGGAACTCCGGGCGGAGACCCAGTACTTC. It translates to CASQELRAETQYF.

This chain connects TRBV5-1 to TRBJ1-2, with D tentatively TRBD1 (5 bases). The germline V and J ends were trimmed by 0 bases and 4 bases, with 16 bases remaining between them. The CDR3 sequence is 16 residues long. Germline assignment: CDR1 SGHRS and CDR2 YFSETQ. The CDR3 region has the DNA TGCGCCAGCAGCTTGGCTCGGGCAGGGAATTTCTATGGCTACACCTTC. Its protein product is CASSLARAGNFYGYTF.

The rearrangement joins TRBV28 to TRBJ1-2; TRBD1 matches 8 bases. The CDR3 has 15 amino acids. The germline V gene encodes CDR1 MDHEN and CDR2 SYDVKM. V lost 4 bases to trimming and J lost 3 bases; unmatched junction nucleotides: 7. The CDR3 is CASSSWTGYDYGYTF. The CDR3 DNA is TGTGCCAGCAGTTCCTGGACAGGGTATGACTATGGCTACACCTTC.

In its sample, this clonotype was seen a few times. The chain combines TRBV24-1 with TRBJ2-5, with D possibly being TRBD1 (6 bases). Looked up from germline, CDR1 is KGHDR and CDR2 is SFDVKD. The CDR3 length is 13 residues. Trimming left V 9 bases short and J 5 bases short, with 15 bases between. The CDR3 DNA reads TGTGCCACCGGGGACCATAGGGGGGAGACCCAGTACTTC. The encoded protein is CATGDHRGETQYF.

This clonotype has just a few counts. The chain is built from TRBV29-1 and TRBJ2-7; 9 bases fit TRBD1. This CDR3 contains 14 residues. The V and J ends lost 6 bases and 2 bases, in that order; junction bases with no gene match: 8. Germline V CDR1 and CDR2: SQVTM, ANQGSEA. The CDR3 nucleotides read TGCAGCGTGAGGGGGGGACAGGGCCCCTACGAGCAGTACTTC. Translated: CSVRGGQGPYEQYF.

This clonotype was seen repeatedly, ten times or more. This chain connects TRBV6-4 to TRBJ1-1; 12 positions agree with TRBD1. The J segment lost 0 bases and the V segment lost 5 bases, leaving 7 bases of the junction unmatched. The CDR3 is made up of 17 amino acids. CDR1 and CDR2 from the germline V gene are MRHNA and SNTAGT. The CDR3 nucleotides read TGTGCCAGCAGTCCAATGGGACAGGGGGCCGTGAACACTGAAGCTTTCTTT. This encodes CASSPMGQGAVNTEAFF.

The chain links TRBV2 to TRBJ2-7; 7 bases are shared with TRBD1. The CDR3 is 12 amino acids. Germline assignment: CDR1 SNHLY and CDR2 FYNNEI. Losses at the gene ends were 8 bases for V and 3 bases for J; bases not matched to a gene: 4. CDR3 region: CASARDSYEQYF. Written as DNA, the CDR3 is TGTGCCAGCGCCAGGGACAGCTACGAGCAGTACTTC.

This clonotype was seen many times. The V and J genes are TRBV6-2 or TRBV6-3 and TRBJ1-5, with D perhaps TRBD1 (5 bases). The CDR3 consists of 13 residues. V was clipped by 7 bases and J by 4 bases, with 11 bases between them. Germline CDR1 and CDR2: MNHEY and SVGEGT. This CDR3 is CASTPGLNQPQHF. The CDR3 DNA reads TGTGCCAGCACCCCAGGGTTGAATCAGCCCCAGCATTTT.

This clonotype has ten or more counts. J is TRBJ2-7 and V is TRBV6-6; D might be TRBD1 (6 bases). The germline V gene has CDR1 MNHNY and CDR2 SVGAGI (reference sequence). This CDR3 has 13 amino acids. V was shortened by 4 bases and J by 5 bases, with 12 bases between the two germline ends. The chain's CDR3 is CASSSGVGDEQYF. CDR3 nucleotide sequence: TGTGCCAGCAGTTCAGGGGTAGGCGACGAGCAGTACTTC.

The V and J genes are TRBV9 and TRBJ1-2, with a weak D call TRBD1 (5 bases). This CDR3 spans 14 amino acids. V lost 4 bases to trimming and J lost 4 bases, with 14 bases between them. The germline V gene encodes CDR1 SGDLS and CDR2 YYNGEE. In DNA form, the CDR3 reads TGTGCCAGCAGCCCCTCCACAGGACGCTATGGCTACACCTTC. Its protein product is CASSPSTGRYGYTF.

This clonotype was observed many times. V is TRBV28 and J is TRBJ1-5; TRBD1 is a possible D gene (5 bases). The CDR3 extends over 16 amino acids. Trimming took 10 bases from V and 0 from J, leaving 19 bases between them. Germline CDR1 is MDHEN and CDR2 is SYDVKM. For the CDR3, the DNA is TGTGCCACAGCTCCCGGGGGGTGGATTAGCAATCAGCCCCAGCATTTT. It specifies CATAPGGWISNQPQHF.

This clonotype was recorded at least ten times. V is TRBV7-9 and J is TRBJ2-7, with a tentative D call TRBD2 (6 bases). Germline V CDR1 and CDR2: SEHNR, FQNEAQ (reference sequence). With 5 bases removed from V and 3 bases from J, the gap between germline ends came to 11 bases. This CDR3 has 13 residues. The CDR3 DNA reads as TGTGCCAGCAGCCCGGAGGGCTTCTACGAGCAGTACTTC. Translation gives CASSPEGFYEQYF.

This chain links TRBV3-1 with TRBJ1-2, with unresolved D. CDR1 is LGHDT and CDR2 is YNNKEL in the germline V gene (reference sequence). CDR3 size: 14 residues. With 4 bases removed from V and 4 bases from J, the gap between germline ends came to 13 bases. The CDR3 loop reads CASSPGGIPYGYTF. CDR3 sequence (DNA): TGTGCCAGCAGCCCCGGTGGAATCCCCTATGGCTACACCTTC.